Listed below are T cell receptor beta chains from one sample, sequenced in a study of neurological immune-mediated disorders. TCRdb ran MiXCR on the 5' RACE reads and lists one entry per CDR3 protein. The sample yields about 45,000 distinct CDR3 sequences, approximately 13% seen once. Sample: PBMCs. The receptors derive from a man aged 25-45 years in good health. CDR3s include the opening cysteine and the closing phenylalanine or tryptophan. A D gene is named only where the DNA matches it firmly. Clone sizes are given selectively: once, few, many, or a class where the clone is expanded.

>TRBV7-2|many|TRBJ2-2|TRBD2
CASSSKLAGQTGELFF
TGTGCCAGCAGTTCCAAACTAGCGGGACAAACCGGGGAGCTGTTTTTT
>TRBV29-1|medium-sized|TRBJ2-2|NA
CSVEAAGRNTGELFF
TGCAGCGTTGAAGCCGCCGGGAGGAACACCGGGGAGCTGTTTTTT
>TRBV18|few|TRBJ2-5|NA
CASSPSGGLQETQYF
TGTGCCAGCTCACCATCAGGGGGGCTACAAGAGACCCAGTACTTC
>TRBV14|many|TRBJ2-7|NA
CASSQALTSHEQYF
TGTGCCAGCAGCCAAGCTCTTACTAGCCACGAGCAGTACTTC
>TRBV10-3|NA|TRBJ2-5|NA
CAISESNIPQETQYF
TGTGCCATCAGTGAGTCAAACATTCCGCAAGAGACCCAGTACTTC
>TRBV12-3/TRBV12-4|many|TRBJ1-2|NA
CASSLAGVNYGYTF
TGTGCCAGCAGTTTAGCTGGCGTTAACTATGGCTACACCTTC
>TRBV20-1|NA|TRBJ2-7|TRBD2
CSATQTSGAGRGYF
TGCAGTGCTACCCAAACCAGCGGGGCTGGGCGGGGGTACTTC
>TRBV6-6|many|TRBJ2-5|NA
CASTGGQETQYF
TGTGCCAGCACCGGGGGCCAAGAGACCCAGTACTTC
>TRBV25-1|many|TRBJ2-5|NA
CASSGSGTAFGTQYF
TGTGCCAGCAGTGGTAGTGGGACGGCCTTTGGGACCCAGTACTTC
>TRBV12-3/TRBV12-4|many|TRBJ2-3|NA
CASSPITDTQYF
TGTGCCAGCAGTCCAATCACAGATACGCAGTATTTT
>TRBV14|NA|TRBJ1-6|NA
CASREQEGSPIHF
TGTGCCAGCAGAGAACAAGAGGGGTCACCCATCCACTTT
>TRBV14|many|TRBJ2-3|NA
CASSHVRGLGDTQYF
TGTGCCAGCAGCCATGTACGGGGGCTCGGAGATACGCAGTATTTT
>TRBV29-1|many|TRBJ1-1|NA
CSVVTEHTEAFF
TGCAGCGTTGTAACAGAACACACTGAAGCTTTCTTT
>TRBV5-1|many|TRBJ2-1|NA
CASTGLGVPGNEQFF
TGCGCCAGCACGGGTTTAGGGGTGCCGGGCAATGAGCAGTTCTTC
>TRBV20-1|many|TRBJ1-5|TRBD1
CSARDYGTGLYQPQHF
TGCAGTGCTAGAGATTACGGGACAGGACTCTATCAGCCCCAGCATTTT
>TRBV24-1|many|TRBJ1-5|NA
CATSDSGSRMSDDQPQHF
TGTGCCACCAGTGATTCGGGATCTCGGATGTCCGACGATCAGCCCCAGCATTTT
>TRBV7-6|NA|TRBJ2-1|TRBD2
CASSLATSGISNEQFF
TGTGCCAGCAGCTTAGCGACTAGCGGGATATCAAATGAGCAGTTCTTC
>TRBV5-1|many|TRBJ2-4|NA
CASSFAQGKNIQYF
TGCGCCAGCAGTTTTGCGCAGGGGAAAAACATTCAGTACTTC
>TRBV9|many|TRBJ2-5|TRBD1
CASSVVPQGNQETQYF
TGTGCCAGCAGCGTCGTCCCACAGGGGAACCAAGAGACCCAGTACTTC
>TRBV28|many|TRBJ2-5|TRBD1
CASGQGFQETQYF
TGTGCCAGCGGACAGGGATTCCAAGAGACCCAGTACTTC
>TRBV7-3|many|TRBJ2-1|NA
CASSSLVSNNNEQFF
TGTGCCAGCAGTTCACTAGTGAGTAATAACAATGAGCAGTTCTTC
>TRBV5-1|many|TRBJ1-4|TRBD1
CASSTQGGATNEKLFF
TGCGCCAGCAGCACACAGGGGGGTGCAACTAATGAAAAACTGTTTTTT
>TRBV28|many|TRBJ2-3|TRBD2
CASTTAPLAAWLTDTQYF
TGTGCCAGCACCACCGCCCCACTAGCGGCTTGGCTCACAGATACGCAGTATTTT
>TRBV14|NA|TRBJ1-1|TRBD1
CASSLLPGQGEAFF
TGTGCCAGCAGCCTTCTACCGGGACAGGGAGAAGCTTTCTTT
>TRBV28|many|TRBJ2-1|NA
CASSKPLRYNEQFF
TGTGCCAGCAGCAAACCCCTACGATACAATGAGCAGTTCTTC
>TRBV20-1|many|TRBJ2-1|TRBD1
CSAADRGPYNEQFF
TGCAGTGCTGCGGACAGGGGGCCCTACAATGAGCAGTTCTTC
>TRBV20-1|many|TRBJ2-1|TRBD1
CSAGARDRSLYEQFF
TGCAGTGCTGGGGCCCGGGACAGGAGCCTGTATGAGCAGTTCTTC
>TRBV18|NA|TRBJ2-3|TRBD1
CASSRTGGARTDTQYF
TGTGCCAGCTCACGCACAGGGGGCGCTAGGACAGATACGCAGTATTTT
>TRBV3-1|many|TRBJ2-7|NA
CASSRTTYEQYF
TGTGCCAGCAGCCGGACCACCTACGAGCAGTACTTC
>TRBV7-8|many|TRBJ1-1|NA
CASSLGGAFTEAFF
TGTGCCAGCAGCTTAGGGGGGGCTTTCACTGAAGCTTTCTTT
>TRBV14|many|TRBJ2-3|TRBD2
CASSAQTSVTDTQYF
TGTGCCAGCAGCGCCCAGACTAGCGTCACAGATACGCAGTATTTT
>TRBV10-3|many|TRBJ2-3|TRBD2
CASRREADTQYF
TGTGCCAGTAGACGGGAGGCAGATACGCAGTATTTT
>TRBV20-1|many|TRBJ2-1|NA
CSLYDGSSYNEQFF
TGCAGTCTTTATGATGGCAGCTCCTACAATGAGCAGTTCTTC
>TRBV12-3/TRBV12-4|many|TRBJ2-5|TRBD1
CASAARGPETQYF
TGTGCCAGCGCCGCCAGGGGGCCGGAGACCCAGTACTTC
>TRBV10-3|many|TRBJ2-3|NA
CAIRDSQGTDTQYF
TGTGCCATCAGGGACAGTCAAGGCACAGATACGCAGTATTTT
>TRBV5-1|many|TRBJ2-3|TRBD2
CASSLELAETTDTQYF
TGCGCCAGCAGCTTGGAACTAGCGGAGACCACAGATACGCAGTATTTT
>TRBV27|many|TRBJ2-3|TRBD2
CASSFGTSGFTDTQYF
TGTGCCAGCAGTTTCGGGACTAGCGGATTCACAGATACGCAGTATTTT
>TRBV28|many|TRBJ2-1|TRBD2
CASRRLADNEQFF
TGTGCCAGCCGACGGCTAGCGGACAATGAGCAGTTCTTC
>TRBV5-1|many|TRBJ2-5|NA
CASSLGAQGWTQYF
TGCGCCAGCAGCTTGGGGGCTCAGGGGTGGACCCAGTACTTC
>TRBV12-3/TRBV12-4|many|TRBJ2-3|NA
CASTPRGPADTQYF
TGTGCCAGCACCCCCCGGGGTCCCGCAGATACGCAGTATTTT
>TRBV27|many|TRBJ2-1|TRBD1
CASSFRQGTYNEQFF
TGTGCCAGCAGTTTTAGACAGGGCACCTACAATGAGCAGTTCTTC
>TRBV10-2|medium-sized|TRBJ2-7|NA
CPGDLSSYEQYF
TGCCCCGGGGACTTGAGCTCCTACGAGCAGTACTTC
>TRBV12-3/TRBV12-4|many|TRBJ2-6|NA
CASSLAPGGANVLTF
TGTGCCAGCAGTTTGGCCCCGGGTGGGGCCAACGTCCTGACTTTC
>TRBV5-1|many|TRBJ2-2|NA
CASSYQSSGELFF
TGCGCCAGCAGCTACCAGTCGTCCGGGGAGCTGTTTTTT
>TRBV27|many|TRBJ2-1|NA
CASSKLGLSYNEQFF
TGTGCCAGCAGTAAACTAGGATTGTCCTACAATGAGCAGTTCTTC
>TRBV28|many|TRBJ2-3|TRBD1
CASSPRDRGLSSTDTQYF
TGTGCCAGCAGCCCCCGGGACAGGGGTCTTTCTAGCACAGATACGCAGTATTTT
>TRBV5-1|NA|TRBJ1-3|NA
CASSWTGRGLGGNTIYF
TGCGCCAGCAGCTGGACGGGACGGGGACTAGGAGGAAACACCATATATTTT
>TRBV5-1|many|TRBJ2-5|NA
CASSLIRAETQYF
TGCGCCAGCAGCTTGATCAGGGCCGAGACCCAGTACTTC